This T cell receptor beta chain came from a study of blood T cell repertoires in COVID-19. At the level of the study: PBMCs, B-cell-depleted T cells, or T cells provided the cDNA or gDNA that made up the material.

Participants had their cohort set by participant-reported clinical history. Donors of Cohort 3 who recovered were those that had two negative PCRs, clearance, or symptom resolution. TCRdb's copy holds only in-frame clones and misses some; the assay was immunoSEQ multiplex PCR. Of 150,000 to 200,000 clones detected, roughly 90% appear once; the ten largest clones hold 6% to 8.5%. Germline V lookup: CDR1 MNHEY, CDR2 SVGAGI. Deletions cut 2 bases from V and 4 bases from J, with 14 bases between. This CDR3 contains 15 residues. This receptor was obtained from a woman between 45 and 60 years old who had recovered from COVID-19. The genes are TRBV6-5 and TRBJ1-2; D is possibly TRBD1 (6 bases). The specimen was PBMCs or T cells enriched from blood (not recorded which). CDR3 coding DNA: TGTGCCAGCAGTTACACCCAGGGACACCTCTATGGCTACACCTTC. Its protein product is CASSYTQGHLYGYTF.